This passage covers 18 T cell receptor beta chains from one sample sequenced in a study of Ad26.COV2.S vaccination and SARS-CoV-2 variants. The treatment: approximately 18 received Ad26.COV2.S at low or high dose, single or two shots; 5 received placebo; per-sample allocation not given. The study sampled participants on day 63 after the first vaccine or placebo injection. Repertoires were generated with immunoSEQ multiplex PCR, while TCRdb's copy carries only in-frame clones and drops some. The sample comprises almost 400,000 clones, around 91% of which are singletons, and 1.9% rests with the top ten. The sequencing used peripheral blood, collected in a trial of Ad26.COV2.S vaccine versus placebo. The source of these receptors is a person aged 18 to 59 who received the Ad26.COV2.S COVID-19 vaccine or a placebo.

As concerns this clone: The same CDR3 arises from other DNA sequences in this sample as well. V usage is TRBV7-2 and J usage is TRBJ1-5, with D perhaps matching TRBD1 (5 bases). The CDR3 extends over 13 amino acids. V was pared by 1 base and J by 7 bases, with 8 bases between. Germline loops: CDR1 SGHTA, CDR2 FQGNSA. The CDR3 spells CASSLGQNQPQHF. CDR3 bases: TGTGCCAGCAGCTTAGGACAGAACCAGCCCCAGCATTTT.

The chain uses TRBV3-1 (or the pseudogene TRBV3-2) and TRBJ1-3, with TRBD1 matching over 9 bases. Germline V gene lookup returns CDR1 LGHDT and CDR2 YNNKEL (reference sequence). J lost 2 bases, V lost 1 base, and 3 bases had no gene match. The CDR3 runs to 16 residues. CDR3 in DNA: TGTGCCAGCAGCCAAGTTTGGGACAGGGCTGGAAACACCATATATTTT. Translated, it gives CASSQVWDRAGNTIYF.

The chain recombines TRBV27 with TRBJ1-1, with D tentatively TRBD1 (5 bases). The CDR3 loop spans 16 amino acids. Germline assignment: CDR1 MNHEY and CDR2 SMNVEV (reference sequence). The V and J ends lost 4 bases and 0 bases respectively, with 15 bases between them. The CDR3 DNA reads TGTGCCAGCAGTTGGGGGGACCGCGGGGTGAACACTGAAGCTTTCTTT. This translates into CASSWGDRGVNTEAFF.

The J gene is TRBJ2-7, the V gene TRBV11-2; 11 positions match TRBD2. The CDR3 consists of 15 residues. The V gene's germline CDR1 is SGHAT and CDR2 FQNNGV. J gave up 3 bases and V 4 bases, and 5 bases lay outside the gene matches. The CDR3, as DNA: TGTGCCAGCAGCTCCACTAGCGGGAGCAGCTACGAGCAGTACTTC. Amino acids: CASSSTSGSSYEQYF.

This chain connects TRBV29-1 to TRBJ2-1; D is unresolved. V was shortened by 5 bases and J by 8 bases, with 16 bases between the two germline ends. The CDR3 covers 13 residues. Germline V gene sequence: CDR1 SQVTM, CDR2 ANQGSEA. The CDR3 sequence is CSVTPPPLYEQFF. CDR3 DNA: TGCAGCGTTACTCCACCGCCCTTATATGAGCAGTTCTTC.

The chain employs TRBV29-1 and TRBJ1-2; D is perhaps TRBD1 (5 bases). Trimming left V 6 bases short and J 4 bases short, with 24 bases between. The CDR3 consists of 16 residues. CDR1 is SQVTM, CDR2 ANQGSEA, per germline. CDR3 protein: CSVRLLETAFSYGYTF. In DNA form, the CDR3 reads TGCAGCGTACGACTCTTGGAGACAGCGTTTTCCTATGGCTACACCTTC.

This clone was found a few times. This chain connects TRBV5-5 to TRBJ2-2; D gene unclear. V was trimmed by 2 bases and J by 0 bases, leaving 8 bases between them. CDR1 and CDR2 (germline): SGHKS, YYEKEE (reference sequence). The CDR3 covers 15 residues. CDR3 loop: CASSFFQTNTGELFF. The CDR3 DNA is TGTGCCAGCAGCTTCTTCCAGACGAACACCGGGGAGCTGTTTTTT.

This chain connects TRBV5-1 to TRBJ2-3; D is perhaps TRBD2 (6 bases). Germline values: CDR1 SGHRS, CDR2 YFSETQ. This CDR3 is 14 amino acids long. Trimming shortened V by 3 bases and J by 2 bases, and 10 bases separated the two germline ends. In DNA form, the CDR3 reads TGCGCCAGCAGCTCCGGGGGAATCACAGATACGCAGTATTTT. This translates into CASSSGGITDTQYF.

This chain joins TRBV11-3 and TRBJ1-1; D may be TRBD1 (5 bases). In germline, CDR1 is SGHNT, CDR2 YENEEA. Trimming took 5 bases from V and 2 from J, leaving 12 bases between them. This CDR3 comprises 14 residues. CDR3 loop: CASSTGGINTEAFF. Written as DNA, the CDR3 is TGTGCCAGCAGCACCGGGGGGATCAACACTGAAGCTTTCTTT.

This chain links TRBV10-3 with TRBJ2-1; D may correspond to TRBD1 or TRBD2 (5 bases each). Trimming stripped 4 bases from V and 0 bases from J, with 7 bases between. The CDR3 totals 14 residues. Looked up from germline, CDR1 is ENHRY and CDR2 is SYGVKD. This CDR3 reads CAISAGGSYNEQFF. The CDR3 bases are TGTGCCATCAGTGCTGGGGGCTCCTACAATGAGCAGTTCTTC.

This chain uses TRBV5-1 with TRBJ2-1; 9 bases agree with TRBD2. Germline V lookup: CDR1 SGHRS, CDR2 YFSETQ. The CDR3 is 14 amino acids. V was pared by 6 bases and J by 9 bases, with 10 bases of the junction left unmatched. For the CDR3, the DNA is TGCGCCAGCACGAGACTAGCGGCCCAGGGTGAGCAGTTCTTC. As protein: CASTRLAAQGEQFF.

This chain's CDR3 is CASSFSPANYGYTF. CDR3 DNA sequence: TGTGCCAGCAGCTTTTCTCCGGCTAACTATGGCTACACCTTC. The V and J genes are TRBV11-3 and TRBJ1-2; D call uncertain. Germline CDR1 is SGHNT and CDR2 is YENEEA. The CDR3 is 14 residues long. The V end lost 3 bases, the J end lost 0 bases, and 8 bases lay between the germline ends.

The V gene is TRBV11-3, the J gene TRBJ2-1; D not certain. With 0 bases removed from V and 5 bases from J, the gap between germline ends came to 14 bases. The CDR3 is 16 amino acids. Germline assignment: CDR1 SGHNT and CDR2 YENEEA. In DNA form, the CDR3 reads TGTGCCAGCAGCTTAGAATCGACCCTAAGAAACAATGAGCAGTTCTTC. Protein sequence: CASSLESTLRNNEQFF.

This clone was detected once. The gene calls are TRBV6-5 and TRBJ1-4; TRBD1 is a possible D gene (5 bases). V shed 2 bases and J shed 8 bases, with 15 bases lying between them. The germline gives CDR1 MNHEY, CDR2 SVGAGI. CDR3 length: 15 amino acids. CDR3 bases: TGTGCCAGCAGTTACCCGGGGAGGGGTCAGGAAAAACTGTTTTTT. Its protein product is CASSYPGRGQEKLFF.

The J gene is TRBJ2-3, the V gene TRBV18; 8 bases agree with TRBD1. V lost 5 bases, J lost 0 bases, and 4 bases stayed unmatched. CDR3 size: 15 residues. Germline loops: CDR1 KGHSH, CDR2 LQKENI. CDR3 sequence reads: CASSGRQGSTDTQYF. CDR3 nucleotides: TGTGCCAGCTCAGGTCGACAGGGGAGCACAGATACGCAGTATTTT.

The rearrangement uses TRBV4-1 and TRBJ2-7; possibly TRBD2 for D (7 bases). The germline gives CDR1 MGHRA, CDR2 YSYEKL. V was pared by 3 bases and J by 3 bases, with 21 bases between. The CDR3 totals 17 residues. The CDR3 sequence: CASSQPKASGTYYEQYF. The CDR3 bases are TGCGCCAGCAGCCAGCCCAAAGCGAGCGGGACATACTACGAGCAGTACTTC.

The chain links TRBV10-1 to TRBJ2-3, with 8 positions matching TRBD2. Looked up from germline, CDR1 is WNHNN and CDR2 is SYGVQD (reference sequence). This CDR3 has 14 amino acids. With V trimmed by 6 bases and J by 8 bases, 10 bases remained unmatched. For the CDR3, the DNA is TGCGCCAGCAGCCCCGACGGGAGGGCCGGTACGCAGTATTTT. Translating gives CASSPDGRAGTQYF.

The sample holds one count of this clone. The rearrangement uses TRBV4-3 and TRBJ1-6; D unclear. The CDR3 length is 13 residues. Trimming took off 3 bases at V and 9 bases at J, with 9 bases between the two ends. The germline gives CDR1 LGHNA, CDR2 YSLEER. CDR3 bases: TGCGCCAGCAGCCAGGGAAGTACTTCACCCCTCCACTTT. Encoded protein: CASSQGSTSPLHF.